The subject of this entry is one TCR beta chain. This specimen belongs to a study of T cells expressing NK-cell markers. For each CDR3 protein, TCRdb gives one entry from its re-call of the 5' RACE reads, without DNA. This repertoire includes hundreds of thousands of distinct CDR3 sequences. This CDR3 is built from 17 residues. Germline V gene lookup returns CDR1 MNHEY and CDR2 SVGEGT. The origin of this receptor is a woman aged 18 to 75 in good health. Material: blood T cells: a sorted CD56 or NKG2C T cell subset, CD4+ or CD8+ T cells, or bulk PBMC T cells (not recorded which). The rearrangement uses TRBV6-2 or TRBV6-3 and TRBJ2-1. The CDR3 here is CASSYSLYRALYNEQFF.